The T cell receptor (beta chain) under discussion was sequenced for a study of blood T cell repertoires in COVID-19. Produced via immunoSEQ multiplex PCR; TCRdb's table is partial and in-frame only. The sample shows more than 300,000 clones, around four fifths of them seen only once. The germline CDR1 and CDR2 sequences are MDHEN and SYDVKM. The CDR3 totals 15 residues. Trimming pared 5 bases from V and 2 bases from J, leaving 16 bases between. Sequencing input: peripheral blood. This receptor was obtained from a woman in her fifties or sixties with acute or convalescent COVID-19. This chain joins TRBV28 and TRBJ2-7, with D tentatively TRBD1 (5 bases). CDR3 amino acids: CASSGGYRSAYEQYF. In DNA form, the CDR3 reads TGTGCCAGCAGTGGCGGCTACAGGTCCGCCTACGAGCAGTACTTC.